The 13 T cell receptor beta chains reported below all come from one sample, sequenced in a study of cytomegalovirus exposure and HLA in healthy donors. The PCR ran on 60 Vbeta and 13 Jbeta primers. TCRdb keeps only in-frame clones here, not all; method: immunoSEQ multiplex PCR. The sample yields about 210,000 clones, approximately 83% seen once. The specimen sequenced was PBMCs. The source of these receptors is a woman aged 45-65 years in good health and CMV-seropositive.

The gene calls are TRBV9 and TRBJ2-5, with D perhaps matching TRBD2 (5 bases). There are 13 residues in the CDR3. V lost 0 bases and J 5 bases, leaving 8 bases between the germline ends. The germline V gene has CDR1 SGDLS and CDR2 YYNGEE. CDR3 residues: CASSVDEGETQYF. The CDR3 DNA reads TGTGCCAGCAGCGTAGATGAGGGTGAGACCCAGTACTTC.

The chain has TRBV7-3 and TRBJ2-3; 8 bases are a match to TRBD2. Per the germline V gene, CDR1 is SGHTA and CDR2 is FQGTGA. With V trimmed by 6 bases and J by 5 bases, 13 bases remained unmatched. The CDR3 loop spans 16 amino acids. The chain's CDR3 is CASSSSSGGPQDTQYF. The CDR3 region has the DNA TGTGCCAGCAGTAGCTCAAGCGGGGGCCCGCAAGATACGCAGTATTTT.

The chain carries TRBV19 and TRBJ2-2, with D tentatively TRBD1 (6 bases). This CDR3 is 15 amino acids long. Between the trimmed V and J ends, which lost 3 bases and 5 bases, there was a span of 13 bases. Germline loops: CDR1 LNHDA, CDR2 SQIVND (reference sequence). CDR3 nucleotide sequence: TGTGCCAGTAGTATCGCGCAGGGGAGTACCGGGGAGCTGTTTTTT. Protein sequence: CASSIAQGSTGELFF.

This chain connects TRBV9 to TRBJ2-1, with D tentatively TRBD2 (6 bases). Looked up from germline, CDR1 is SGDLS and CDR2 is YYNGEE. The CDR3 consists of 15 residues. Trimming took 0 bases from V and 9 from J, leaving 16 bases between them. CDR3 loop: CASSVEGPSRGEQFF. The CDR3 bases are TGTGCCAGCAGCGTAGAAGGCCCTTCGCGGGGTGAGCAGTTCTTC.

This chain links TRBV9 with TRBJ1-2, with 7 bases fitting TRBD1. V lost 0 bases and J lost 2; bases outside the gene matches: 1. Germline V gene sequence: CDR1 SGDLS, CDR2 YYNGEE. CDR3 length: 14 amino acids. CDR3 amino acids: CASSVDRGNYGYTF. In DNA, the CDR3 is TGTGCCAGCAGCGTAGACAGGGGAAACTATGGCTACACCTTC. The full variable domain, completed using reference TRBV9 and TRBJ1-2, is DSGVTQTPKHLITATGQRVTLRCSPRSGDLSVYWYQQSLDQGLQFLIQYYNGEERAKGNILERFSAQQFPDLHSELNLSSLELGDSALYFCASSVDRGNYGYTFGSGTRLTVV.

J is TRBJ1-1 and V is TRBV5-1; D is ambiguous. The germline gives CDR1 SGHRS, CDR2 YFSETQ. The V end lost 0 bases, the J end lost 4 bases, and 10 bases lay between the germline ends. There are 14 residues in the CDR3. CDR3: CASSLVRGGTEAFF. DNA for the CDR3: TGCGCCAGCAGCTTGGTTCGAGGTGGCACTGAAGCTTTCTTT.

The chain employs TRBV5-1 and TRBJ1-4; no definite D call. The CDR3 covers 16 residues. V shed 3 bases and J shed 1 base, with 13 bases lying between them. Germline V gene sequence: CDR1 SGHRS, CDR2 YFSETQ. The CDR3 reads CASSWGEIETNEKLFF. CDR3 nucleotides: TGCGCCAGCAGCTGGGGAGAAATCGAAACTAATGAAAAACTGTTTTTT.

The chain couples TRBV29-1 to TRBJ1-1; D is unresolved. V shed 4 bases and J shed 4 bases, with 7 bases lying between them. This CDR3 has 11 amino acids. Per germline, CDR1 SQVTM and CDR2 ANQGSEA. The DNA for the CDR3 is TGCAGCGTTGGGGAGAGCACTGAAGCTTTCTTT. As protein: CSVGESTEAFF.

This clone was detected a few times. The chain has TRBV6-5 and TRBJ1-2; 8 bases line up with TRBD1. Germline CDR1 MNHEY, CDR2 SVGAGI. Trimming at V came to 6 bases and at J to 8 bases, leaving 5 bases not matched to a gene. The CDR3 is made up of 12 amino acids. The CDR3 bases are TGTGCCAGCAGGACAGGGGATAGGGGCTACACCTTC. It translates to CASRTGDRGYTF.

The V call is TRBV7-2, the J call TRBJ1-2; D ambiguous. Trimming left V 1 base short and J 9 bases short, with 12 bases between. The CDR3 loop spans 13 amino acids. Germline loops: CDR1 SGHTA, CDR2 FQGNSA. In DNA, the CDR3 is TGTGCCAGCAGCTTAGTCGAGTCCTCTAGCTACACCTTC. It is translated as CASSLVESSSYTF.

The CDR3 sequence is CASSQDGTRGYNEQFF. The CDR3 DNA sequence: TGCGCCAGCAGCCAAGACGGGACTAGGGGGTACAATGAGCAGTTCTTC. The chain links TRBV4-1 to TRBJ2-1; TRBD2 aligns across 8 bases. The germline CDR1 and CDR2 sequences are MGHRA and YSYEKL. This CDR3 spans 16 amino acids. J was trimmed by 4 bases and V by 0 bases; bases with no gene match: 5.

The V gene is TRBV9, the J gene TRBJ1-3; D is undetermined. Germline values: CDR1 SGDLS, CDR2 YYNGEE. This CDR3 comprises 14 residues. The germline V and J ends were trimmed by 4 bases and 0 bases, with 8 bases remaining between them. CDR3 DNA: TGTGCCAGCAGCCAGGAGGTCTCTGGAAACACCATATATTTT. Its translation is CASSQEVSGNTIYF.

The chain recombines TRBV5-1 with TRBJ1-3; no clear D gene. V was cut by 4 bases and J by 2 bases, with 13 bases left in between. The CDR3 is made up of 15 amino acids. Germline CDR1 reads SGHRS; CDR2 reads YFSETQ. The CDR3: CASSPAASTGNTIYF. CDR3 nucleotides: TGCGCCAGCAGCCCGGCGGCGTCGACTGGAAACACCATATATTTT.